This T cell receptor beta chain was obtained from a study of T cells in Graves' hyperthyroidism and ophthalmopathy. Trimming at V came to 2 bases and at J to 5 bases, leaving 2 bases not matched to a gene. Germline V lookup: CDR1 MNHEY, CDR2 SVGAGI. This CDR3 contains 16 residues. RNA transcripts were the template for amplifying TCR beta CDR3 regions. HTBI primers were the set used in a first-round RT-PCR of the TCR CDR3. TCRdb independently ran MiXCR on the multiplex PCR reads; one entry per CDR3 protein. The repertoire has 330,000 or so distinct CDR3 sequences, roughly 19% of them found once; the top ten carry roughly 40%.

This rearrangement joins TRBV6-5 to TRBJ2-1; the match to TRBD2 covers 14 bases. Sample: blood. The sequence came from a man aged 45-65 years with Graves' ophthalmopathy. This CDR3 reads CASSYGLAGGNNEQFF. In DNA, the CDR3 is TGTGCCAGCAGTTACGGACTAGCGGGAGGAAACAATGAGCAGTTCTTC.